This TCR beta chain is drawn from a study of T cell repertoires in cytomegalovirus infection. Background on the study: CMV epitopes, recently identified HLA-C-restricted and well-studied HLA-B-restricted, were used. Public TCR beta signatures provided an indication of both CMV infection and a matching HLA type. Study-wide findings and caveats: The ex vivo response was dominated by HLA-C-restricted CMV-specific TCR beta clonotypes. Carriers of CMV plus the relevant HLA were identified by cumulative public TCR beta family frequency.

This clonotype showed up just a few times. Its specificity is not known. Using its own MiXCR run on the reads, TCRdb lists one record per CDR3 protein. The sample shows approximately 500,000 distinct CDR3 sequences, roughly 34% of them seen only once. The CDR3 is made up of 20 amino acids. Germline-derived CDR1 and CDR2 are LNHDA and SQIVND (reference sequence). Trimming at V came to 4 bases and at J to 5 bases, leaving 19 bases not matched to a gene. Here the sequenced sample was cultured PBMCs, taken from culture after CMV antigen stimulation. V usage is TRBV19 and J usage is TRBJ2-1, with 11 nucleotides matching TRBD2. The source is a human donor in good health (CMV status not recorded). Some clones in this sample may be carry-over from other donors' samples. The CDR3 region has the DNA TGTGCCAGTAGTAGCCGGGACCTAATGGGTCCACTAGCGGGGGACAATGAGCAGTTCTTC. Translation: CASSSRDLMGPLAGDNEQFF. Full variable domain (missing parts from reference TRBV19 and TRBJ2-1): DGGITQSPKYLFRKEGQNVTLSCEQNLNHDAMYWYRQDPGQGLRLIYYSQIVNDFQKGDIAEGYSVSREKKESFPLTVTSAQKNPTAFYLCASSSRDLMGPLAGDNEQFFGPGTRLTVL.